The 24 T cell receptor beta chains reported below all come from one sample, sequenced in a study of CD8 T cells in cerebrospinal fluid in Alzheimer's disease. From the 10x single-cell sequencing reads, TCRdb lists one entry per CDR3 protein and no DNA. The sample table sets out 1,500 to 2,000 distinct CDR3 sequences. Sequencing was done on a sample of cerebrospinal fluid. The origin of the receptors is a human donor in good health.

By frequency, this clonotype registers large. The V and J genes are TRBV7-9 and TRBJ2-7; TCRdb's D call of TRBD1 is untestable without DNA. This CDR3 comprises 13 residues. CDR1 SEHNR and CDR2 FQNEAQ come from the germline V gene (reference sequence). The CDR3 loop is CASKMMTGYEQYF.

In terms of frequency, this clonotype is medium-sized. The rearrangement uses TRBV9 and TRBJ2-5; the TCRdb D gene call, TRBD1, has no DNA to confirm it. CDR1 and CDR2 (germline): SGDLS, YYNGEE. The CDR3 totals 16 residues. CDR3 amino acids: CASSPRGQGGWETQYF.

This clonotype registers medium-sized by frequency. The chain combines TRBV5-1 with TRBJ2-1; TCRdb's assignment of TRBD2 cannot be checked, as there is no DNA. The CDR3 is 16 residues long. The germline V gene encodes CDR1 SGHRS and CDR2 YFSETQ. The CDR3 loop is CASRPETGIVFNEQFF.

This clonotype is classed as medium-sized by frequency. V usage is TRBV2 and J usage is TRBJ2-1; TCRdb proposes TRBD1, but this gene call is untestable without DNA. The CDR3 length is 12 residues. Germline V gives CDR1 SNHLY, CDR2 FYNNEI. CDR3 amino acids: CASRPGYNEQFF.

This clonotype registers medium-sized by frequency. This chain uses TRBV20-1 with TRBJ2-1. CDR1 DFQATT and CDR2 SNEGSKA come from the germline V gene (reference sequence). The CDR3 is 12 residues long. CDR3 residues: CSAKTRMDEQFF.

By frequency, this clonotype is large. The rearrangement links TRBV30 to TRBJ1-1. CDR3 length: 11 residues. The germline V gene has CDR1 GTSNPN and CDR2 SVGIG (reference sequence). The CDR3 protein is CAWSAYTEAFF.

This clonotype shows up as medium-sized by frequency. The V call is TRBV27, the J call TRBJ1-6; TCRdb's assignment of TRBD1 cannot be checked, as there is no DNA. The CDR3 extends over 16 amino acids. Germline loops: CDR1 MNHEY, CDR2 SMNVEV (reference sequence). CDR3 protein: CASSLSGQSYNSPLHF.

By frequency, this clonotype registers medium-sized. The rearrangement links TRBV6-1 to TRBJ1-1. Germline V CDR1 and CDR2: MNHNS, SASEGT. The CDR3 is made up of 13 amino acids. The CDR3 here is CASSDQVHTEAFF.

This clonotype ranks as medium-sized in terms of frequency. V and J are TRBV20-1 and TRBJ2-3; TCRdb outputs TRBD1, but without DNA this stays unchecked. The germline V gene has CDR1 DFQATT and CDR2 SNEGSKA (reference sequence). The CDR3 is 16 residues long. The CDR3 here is CSALRGGGGPEDTQYF.

The CDR3 sequence: CASSIGWQGSQPQHF. This rearrangement joins TRBV19 to TRBJ1-5; TCRdb's D call of TRBD1 is untestable without DNA. The germline V gene encodes CDR1 LNHDA and CDR2 SQIVND (reference sequence). The CDR3 spans 15 residues.

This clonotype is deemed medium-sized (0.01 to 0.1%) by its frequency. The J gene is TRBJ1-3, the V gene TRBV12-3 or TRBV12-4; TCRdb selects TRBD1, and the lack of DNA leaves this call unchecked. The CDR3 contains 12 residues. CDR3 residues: CASDRTGNTIYF.

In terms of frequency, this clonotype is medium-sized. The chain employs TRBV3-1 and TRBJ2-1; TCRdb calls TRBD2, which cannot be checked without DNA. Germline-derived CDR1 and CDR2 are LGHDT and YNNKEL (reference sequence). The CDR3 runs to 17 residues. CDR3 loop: CASSPLRGLAGGNEQFF.

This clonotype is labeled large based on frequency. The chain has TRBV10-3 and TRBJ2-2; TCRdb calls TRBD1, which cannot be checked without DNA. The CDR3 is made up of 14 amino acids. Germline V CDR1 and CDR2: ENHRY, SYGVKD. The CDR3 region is CAIRGQEDTGELFF.

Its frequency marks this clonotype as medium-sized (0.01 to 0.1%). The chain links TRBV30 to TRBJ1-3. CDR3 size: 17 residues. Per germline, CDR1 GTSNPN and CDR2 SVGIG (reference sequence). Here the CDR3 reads CACPTGGSGNAGNTIYF.

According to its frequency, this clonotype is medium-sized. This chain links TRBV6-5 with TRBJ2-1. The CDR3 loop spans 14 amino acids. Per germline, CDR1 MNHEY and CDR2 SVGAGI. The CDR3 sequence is CASKSDSSYNEQFF.

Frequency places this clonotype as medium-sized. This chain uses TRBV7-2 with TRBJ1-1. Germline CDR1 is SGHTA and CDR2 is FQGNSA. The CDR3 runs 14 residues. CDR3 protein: CASSAGTAGTEAFF.

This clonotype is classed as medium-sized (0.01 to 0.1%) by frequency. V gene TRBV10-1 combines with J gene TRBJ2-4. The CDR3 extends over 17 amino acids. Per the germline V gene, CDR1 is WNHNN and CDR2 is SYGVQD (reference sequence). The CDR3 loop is CASSLKSPEGFKNIQYF.

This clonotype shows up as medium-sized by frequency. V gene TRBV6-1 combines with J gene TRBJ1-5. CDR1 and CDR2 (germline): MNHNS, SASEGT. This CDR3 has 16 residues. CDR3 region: CASSELAGYSNQPQHF.

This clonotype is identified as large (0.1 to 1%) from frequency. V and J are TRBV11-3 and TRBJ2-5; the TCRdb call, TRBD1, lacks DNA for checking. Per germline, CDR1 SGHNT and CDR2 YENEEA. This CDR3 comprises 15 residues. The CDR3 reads CASSTRTGGVETQYF.

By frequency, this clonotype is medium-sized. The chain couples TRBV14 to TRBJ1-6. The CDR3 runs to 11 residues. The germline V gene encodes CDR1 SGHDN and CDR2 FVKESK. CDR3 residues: CASGFNSPLHF.

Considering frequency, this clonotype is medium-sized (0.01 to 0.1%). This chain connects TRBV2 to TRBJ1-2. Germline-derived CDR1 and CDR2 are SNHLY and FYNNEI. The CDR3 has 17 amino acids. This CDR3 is CASSEGARGRNVDGYTF.

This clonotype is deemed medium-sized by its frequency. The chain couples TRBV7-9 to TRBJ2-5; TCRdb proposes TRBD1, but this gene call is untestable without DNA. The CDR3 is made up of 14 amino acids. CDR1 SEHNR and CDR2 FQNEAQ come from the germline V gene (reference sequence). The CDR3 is CASSLALAGETQYF. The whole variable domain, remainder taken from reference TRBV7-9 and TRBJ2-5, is DTGVSQNPRHKITKRGQNVTFRCDPISEHNRLYWYRQTLGQGPEFLTYFQNEAQLEKSRLLSDRFSAERPKGSFSTLEIQRTEQGDSAMYLCASSLALAGETQYFGPGTRLLVL.

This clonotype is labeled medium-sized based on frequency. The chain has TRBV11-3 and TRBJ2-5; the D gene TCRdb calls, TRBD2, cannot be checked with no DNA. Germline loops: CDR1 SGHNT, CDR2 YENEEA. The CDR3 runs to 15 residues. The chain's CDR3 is CASSPTPRGEETQYF.

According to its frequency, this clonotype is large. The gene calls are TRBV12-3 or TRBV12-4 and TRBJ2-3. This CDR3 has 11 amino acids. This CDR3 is CASSLTDTQYF.